This TCR beta chain was recorded in a study of blood T cell repertoires in COVID-19. In the study overall: Some COVID-19 samples were acute and others convalescent; all came from the United States, Italy and Spain. The analysed material was cDNA or gDNA that came from T cells, B-cell-depleted T cells, or PBMCs.

TCRdb's table, derived via immunoSEQ multiplex PCR, lists solely in-frame clones and lacks some. Here the sample spans roughly 250,000 clones, 81% being singletons. CDR1 SGHDT and CDR2 YYEEEE come from the germline V gene. The CDR3 sequence is 13 residues long. V was pared by 4 bases and J by 0 bases, with 8 bases between. The sequenced sample consisted of peripheral blood. The clonotype comes from a woman in her sixties or seventies with active or convalescent COVID-19. J is TRBJ2-7 and V is TRBV5-6; TRBD1 might be the D (5 bases). This CDR3 is CASSPDTSYEQYF. CDR3 nucleotide sequence: TGTGCCAGCAGCCCGGACACCTCCTACGAGCAGTACTTC.